These T cell receptor beta chains were read from a single sample in a study of graft-versus-host responses after intestinal transplantation. Their antigens remain unidentified. The data were produced by immunoSEQ multiplex PCR, yet TCRdb's version contains in-frame clones alone and is incomplete. Of about 64,000 clones listed, approximately 91% were seen once; the top ten hold about 1.7%. Here the sequenced sample was unstimulated CD8+ T cells sorted from spleen or lymph node cells, taken before transplant. All receptors derive from a human donor who was the organ donor for an intestinal transplant. Both conserved end residues are part of each CDR3. D genes are given only for firm matches. The size of a clone is reported for some rows only, either as once, few or many, or as a class for expanded clones.

CDR3 protein: CASSSNKRTSRNTGELFF; CDR3 DNA: TGTGCCAGCAGTTCGAATAAACGGACTAGCCGAAACACCGGGGAGCTGTTTTTT; V gene: TRBV28; J gene: TRBJ2-2; clone size: once; D gene: TRBD2
CDR3 protein: CASGTGGNQPQHF; CDR3 DNA: TGTGCCAGTGGAACCGGAGGGAATCAGCCCCAGCATTTT; V gene: TRBV19; J gene: TRBJ1-5; clone size: NA; D gene: NA
CDR3 protein: CASSFSAGSYEQYF; CDR3 DNA: TGTGCCAGCAGTTTCTCGGCAGGGTCCTACGAGCAGTACTTC; V gene: TRBV27; J gene: TRBJ2-7; clone size: NA; D gene: NA
CDR3 protein: CASSAEGTGIYEQYF; CDR3 DNA: TGTGCCAGCAGCGCCGAAGGGACAGGGATCTACGAGCAGTACTTC; V gene: TRBV9; J gene: TRBJ2-7; clone size: NA; D gene: TRBD1
CDR3 protein: CASSLSHSYEQYF; CDR3 DNA: TGTGCCAGCAGCTTATCCCACTCCTACGAGCAGTACTTC; V gene: TRBV11-2; J gene: TRBJ2-7; clone size: NA; D gene: NA
CDR3 protein: CASNSGGLGNQPQHF; CDR3 DNA: TGTGCCAGCAACTCAGGGGGACTGGGAAATCAGCCCCAGCATTTT; V gene: TRBV27; J gene: TRBJ1-5; clone size: NA; D gene: TRBD1
CDR3 protein: CAISETGDSYNEQFF; CDR3 DNA: TGTGCCATCAGTGAGACAGGGGATTCCTACAATGAGCAGTTCTTC; V gene: TRBV10-3; J gene: TRBJ2-1; clone size: NA; D gene: TRBD1
CDR3 protein: CASSTRGGAFF; CDR3 DNA: TGTGCCAGTAGTACTAGGGGGGGAGCTTTCTTT; V gene: TRBV19; J gene: TRBJ1-1; clone size: once; D gene: NA
CDR3 protein: CASTGGGVVAGANVLTF; CDR3 DNA: TGCGCCAGCACTGGCGGGGGGGTCGTAGCTGGGGCCAACGTCCTGACTTTC; V gene: TRBV10-1; J gene: TRBJ2-6; clone size: NA; D gene: TRBD2
CDR3 protein: CASSLVIPRGQYEQYF; CDR3 DNA: TGTGCCAGCAGCTTAGTCATCCCCAGGGGGCAGTACGAGCAGTACTTC; V gene: TRBV7-8; J gene: TRBJ2-7; clone size: NA; D gene: TRBD1
CDR3 protein: CASSARSSMVGELFF; CDR3 DNA: TGTGCCAGCAGCGCACGTTCGTCTATGGTCGGGGAGCTGTTTTTT; V gene: TRBV9; J gene: TRBJ2-2; clone size: NA; D gene: NA
CDR3 protein: CASSVLFSAGGSHEQYF; CDR3 DNA: TGCGCCAGCAGCGTATTGTTCTCAGCGGGAGGGTCCCACGAGCAGTACTTC; V gene: TRBV4-1; J gene: TRBJ2-7; clone size: NA; D gene: TRBD2
CDR3 protein: CASSVAGGSREQYF; CDR3 DNA: TGTGCCAGCAGCGTAGCGGGAGGTTCGAGGGAGCAGTACTTC; V gene: TRBV9; J gene: TRBJ2-5; clone size: once; D gene: TRBD2
CDR3 protein: CASSERTGRTDTQYF; CDR3 DNA: TGTGCCAGCAGCGAAAGGACAGGACGCACAGATACGCAGTATTTT; V gene: TRBV11-2; J gene: TRBJ2-3; clone size: once; D gene: TRBD1
CDR3 protein: CASSQGTGINGYTF; CDR3 DNA: TGTGCCAGCAGCCAAGGGACAGGGATCAATGGCTACACCTTC; V gene: TRBV28; J gene: TRBJ1-2; clone size: once; D gene: TRBD1
CDR3 protein: CASSQDDFGTGTGFQPQHF; CDR3 DNA: TGCGCCAGCAGCCAAGATGATTTTGGGACCGGGACAGGGTTTCAGCCCCAGCATTTT; V gene: TRBV4-1; J gene: TRBJ1-5; clone size: few; D gene: TRBD1
CDR3 protein: CALTGTGGLGETQYF; CDR3 DNA: TGTGCCTTAACCGGGACAGGGGGCTTGGGAGAGACCCAGTACTTC; V gene: TRBV30; J gene: TRBJ2-5; clone size: NA; D gene: TRBD1
CDR3 protein: CASSRQGLANTIYF; CDR3 DNA: TGTGCCAGCAGCCGACAGGGTTTGGCGAACACCATATATTTT; V gene: TRBV27; J gene: TRBJ1-3; clone size: once; D gene: TRBD1
CDR3 protein: CASSLLGIYGYTF; CDR3 DNA: TGTGCCAGCAGCTTACTGGGCATCTATGGCTACACCTTC; V gene: TRBV5-6; J gene: TRBJ1-2; clone size: NA; D gene: NA
CDR3 protein: CASSPGVGGANVLTF; CDR3 DNA: TGCGCCAGCAGCCCGGGGGTCGGTGGGGCCAACGTCCTGACTTTC; V gene: TRBV4-3; J gene: TRBJ2-6; clone size: NA; D gene: NA
CDR3 protein: CASSSDRGGSNQPQHF; CDR3 DNA: TGTGCCAGCAGTTCGGACAGGGGAGGGAGCAATCAGCCCCAGCATTTT; V gene: TRBV28; J gene: TRBJ1-5; clone size: NA; D gene: TRBD1
CDR3 protein: CASSSGLANYEQYF; CDR3 DNA: TGTGCCAGTAGTTCCGGACTAGCGAATTACGAGCAGTACTTC; V gene: TRBV19; J gene: TRBJ2-7; clone size: NA; D gene: TRBD2
CDR3 protein: CASRVPGQGFYGYTF; CDR3 DNA: TGTGCCAGCAGAGTTCCGGGACAGGGATTCTATGGCTACACCTTC; V gene: TRBV6-5; J gene: TRBJ1-2; clone size: NA; D gene: TRBD1
CDR3 protein: CASSSRTGDYEQYF; CDR3 DNA: TGTGCCAGCAGTTCACGGACAGGGGACTACGAGCAGTACTTC; V gene: TRBV28; J gene: TRBJ2-7; clone size: NA; D gene: TRBD1
CDR3 protein: CASSLNQGTGELFF; CDR3 DNA: TGTGCCAGCAGCTTAAATCAGGGAACCGGGGAGCTGTTTTTT; V gene: TRBV7-3; J gene: TRBJ2-2; clone size: once; D gene: NA
CDR3 protein: CASSFVYRRGREQETQYF; CDR3 DNA: TGCGCCAGCAGCTTCGTCTATCGCAGGGGTCGGGAACAAGAGACCCAGTACTTC; V gene: TRBV5-1; J gene: TRBJ2-5; clone size: NA; D gene: NA
CDR3 protein: CASSPDHKLAGPPEQYF; CDR3 DNA: TGTGCCAGCAGCCCCGATCACAAACTAGCGGGACCGCCCGAGCAGTACTTC; V gene: TRBV7-2; J gene: TRBJ2-7; clone size: NA; D gene: TRBD2
CDR3 protein: CASSQELYGGADGNTIYF; CDR3 DNA: TGTGCCAGCAGCCAAGAACTTTATGGGGGCGCGGATGGAAACACCATATATTTT; V gene: TRBV4-2; J gene: TRBJ1-3; clone size: few; D gene: NA
CDR3 protein: CASRTGGYTEAFF; CDR3 DNA: TGTGCCAGCAGGACAGGGGGTTACACTGAAGCTTTCTTT; V gene: TRBV6-6; J gene: TRBJ1-1; clone size: NA; D gene: TRBD1
CDR3 protein: CASSFLNTGELFF; CDR3 DNA: TGTGCCAGCAGCTTCCTTAACACCGGGGAGCTGTTTTTT; V gene: TRBV5-5; J gene: TRBJ2-2; clone size: NA; D gene: NA
CDR3 protein: CASSHHRDSLYNEQFF; CDR3 DNA: TGTGCCAGCAGCCATCACCGGGACTCTCTATACAATGAGCAGTTCTTC; V gene: TRBV7-6; J gene: TRBJ2-1; clone size: NA; D gene: NA
CDR3 protein: CASSFGQGTEAFF; CDR3 DNA: TGCGCCAGCAGCTTCGGTCAGGGCACTGAAGCTTTCTTT; V gene: TRBV5-1; J gene: TRBJ1-1; clone size: NA; D gene: NA
CDR3 protein: CASSLVMGRSEAFF; CDR3 DNA: TGTGCCAGCAGCTTGGTTATGGGGAGGTCTGAAGCTTTCTTT; V gene: TRBV5-6; J gene: TRBJ1-1; clone size: NA; D gene: NA
CDR3 protein: CASSNEDTYEQYF; CDR3 DNA: TGTGCCAGCAGCAACGAGGACACCTACGAGCAGTACTTC; V gene: TRBV7-8; J gene: TRBJ2-7; clone size: medium-sized; D gene: NA
CDR3 protein: CASSVDPDMNTEAFF; CDR3 DNA: TGTGCCAGCAGCGTAGATCCGGACATGAACACTGAAGCTTTCTTT; V gene: TRBV9; J gene: TRBJ1-1; clone size: NA; D gene: NA
CDR3 protein: CASSPALPRAKNIQYF; CDR3 DNA: TGTGCCAGCAGCCCTGCATTACCACGGGCCAAAAACATTCAGTACTTC; V gene: TRBV5-6; J gene: TRBJ2-4; clone size: NA; D gene: NA
CDR3 protein: CASSVAEYYGYTF; CDR3 DNA: TGTGCCAGCAGCGTGGCAGAATACTATGGCTACACCTTC; V gene: TRBV9; J gene: TRBJ1-2; clone size: NA; D gene: NA
CDR3 protein: CASGEDTPVNQPQHF; CDR3 DNA: TGTGCCAGTGGCGAGGATACCCCCGTCAACCAGCCCCAGCATTTT; V gene: TRBV19; J gene: TRBJ1-5; clone size: NA; D gene: NA
CDR3 protein: CASSLRGGSENNEQFF; CDR3 DNA: TGTGCCAGCAGCTTAAGGGGCGGGAGCGAGAACAATGAGCAGTTCTTC; V gene: TRBV7-3; J gene: TRBJ2-1; clone size: once; D gene: TRBD2